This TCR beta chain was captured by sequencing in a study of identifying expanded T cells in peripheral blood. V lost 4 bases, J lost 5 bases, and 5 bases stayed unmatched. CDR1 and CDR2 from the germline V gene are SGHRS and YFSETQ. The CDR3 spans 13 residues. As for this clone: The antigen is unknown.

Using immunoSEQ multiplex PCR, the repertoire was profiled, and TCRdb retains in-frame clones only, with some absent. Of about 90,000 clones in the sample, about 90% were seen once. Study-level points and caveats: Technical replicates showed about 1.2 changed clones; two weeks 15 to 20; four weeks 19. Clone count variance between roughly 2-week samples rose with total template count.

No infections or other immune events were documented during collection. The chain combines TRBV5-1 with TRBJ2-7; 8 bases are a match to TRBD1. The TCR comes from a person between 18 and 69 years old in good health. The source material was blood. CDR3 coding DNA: TGCGCCAGCAGCGATAAACAGGGGGACGAGCAGTACTTC. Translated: CASSDKQGDEQYF. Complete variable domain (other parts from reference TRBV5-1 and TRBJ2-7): KAGVTQTPRYLIKTRGQQVTLSCSPISGHRSVSWYQQTPGQGLQFLFEYFSETQRNKGNFPGRFSGRQFSNSRSEMNVSTLELGDSALYLCASSDKQGDEQYFGPGTRLTVT.